A selection of T cell receptor beta chains follows, all from one sample in a study of technical replicates of blood from a few donors. Repertoires were generated with immunoSEQ multiplex PCR, while TCRdb's copy carries only in-frame clones and drops some. The sample holds roughly 60,000 clones, over 85% seen once. Sequencing was carried out using PBMCs. These receptors all stem from a human donor in good health. Some clones in this sample may be carry-over from other donors' samples. Each CDR3 is given with its conserved first and last residue. D genes are given only for firm matches. Not all rows give a size; the values are once, few, many and, for expanded clones, a class.

DNA	CDR3	V	size	D	J
TGTGCCAGCAGCGTAGCTACAGGAGATCGGGTTTTCTTT	CASSVATGDRVFF	TRBV9	-	-	TRBJ1-1
TGCGCCAGCAGCTTGGGACTAATCCCTACCTCCGGGAGCGGTGTGCAGTACTTC	CASSLGLIPTSGSGVQYF	TRBV5-1	-	-	TRBJ2-7
TGCGCCAGCAGCCAAGATAGGACAGGGGGCTATGGCTACACCTTC	CASSQDRTGGYGYTF	TRBV4-3	-	TRBD1	TRBJ1-2
TGTGCCAGCAGTACAGGGGGCACCTCCCAAGAGACCCAGTACTTC	CASSTGGTSQETQYF	TRBV9	-	TRBD1	TRBJ2-5
TGTGCCAGCAGCTTAGGACAGCGATTAGCCAAAAACATTCAGTACTTC	CASSLGQRLAKNIQYF	TRBV7-2	few	-	TRBJ2-4
TGCGCCAGCAGCTTGGCCCCGGTTGGGGGGGAGGAGCTGTTTTTT	CASSLAPVGGEELFF	TRBV5-1	-	TRBD2	TRBJ2-2
TGTGCCACCAGCAGAGGCTCCGGGAATATTAATGAAAAACTGTTTTTT	CATSRGSGNINEKLFF	TRBV15	-	-	TRBJ1-4
TGTGCCAGCAGTTCCCACCAGGGGGGTAATTCACCCCTCCACTTT	CASSSHQGGNSPLHF	TRBV7-9	once	TRBD1	TRBJ1-6
TGCGCCAGCAGCTTGGATGGGGGAGGGCAAGAGACCCAGTACTTC	CASSLDGGGQETQYF	TRBV5-1	-	TRBD2	TRBJ2-5
TGTGCCAGCAGCCCGGACAGTTTCAACACCGGGGAGCTGTTTTTT	CASSPDSFNTGELFF	TRBV7-9	-	-	TRBJ2-2
TGTGCCAGCAGCCATCGCCGAGTGGGGGGGGAAAAACTGTTTTTT	CASSHRRVGGEKLFF	TRBV7-8	-	-	TRBJ1-4
TGTGCCAGCAGTACGGGACTCTACACAGATACGCAGTATTTT	CASSTGLYTDTQYF	TRBV6-6	-	-	TRBJ2-3
TGCGCCAGCAGCCAAGAAACAGGGAGGAACACTGAAGCTTTCTTT	CASSQETGRNTEAFF	TRBV4-3	once	-	TRBJ1-1
TGTGCCTGGAGTGTAAGGGGACAGGGTAGGGGTGAAGCTTTCTTT	CAWSVRGQGRGEAFF	TRBV30	-	TRBD1	TRBJ1-1
TGTGCCAGCACTTCGGGGGGGGCTGAGGAAAAACTGTTTTTT	CASTSGGAEEKLFF	TRBV2	-	-	TRBJ1-4
TGCAGGTCCCGAGGGGGCACCGCCACCTATGGCTACACCTTC	CRSRGGTATYGYTF	TRBV6-7	-	TRBD1	TRBJ1-2
TGTGCCAGTAGTATTCGGGAGAACAATGAGCAGTTCTTC	CASSIRENNEQFF	TRBV19	-	-	TRBJ2-1
TGCAGTGCCCTGCAAGAGACCCAGTACTTC	CSALQETQYF	TRBV20-1	-	-	TRBJ2-5